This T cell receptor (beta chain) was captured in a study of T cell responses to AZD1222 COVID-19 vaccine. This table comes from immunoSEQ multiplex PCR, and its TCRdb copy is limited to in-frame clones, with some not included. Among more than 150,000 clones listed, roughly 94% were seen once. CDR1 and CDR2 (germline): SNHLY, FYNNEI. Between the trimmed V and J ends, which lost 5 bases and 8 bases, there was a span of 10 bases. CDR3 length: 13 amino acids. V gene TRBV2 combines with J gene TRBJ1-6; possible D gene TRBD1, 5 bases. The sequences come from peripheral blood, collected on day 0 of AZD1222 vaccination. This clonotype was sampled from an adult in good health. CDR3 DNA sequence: TGTGCCAGCAGTCCGGGACCCGATTCACCCCTCCACTTT. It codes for CASSPGPDSPLHF.